A single sample gave rise to the 8 T cell receptor beta chains below, sequenced in a study of T cells in Graves' hyperthyroidism and ophthalmopathy. It was RNA transcripts that yielded the amplified TCR beta CDR3 regions. The HTBI primer set served for first-round RT-PCR of the TCR CDR3. MiXCR, run by TCRdb on the multiplex PCR reads, gives a single entry per CDR3 protein. In the table there are about 210,000 distinct CDR3 sequences, roughly 18% of which are singletons. Material: blood. Source of these receptors: a man aged 45-65 years with Graves' hyperthyroidism.

The chain couples TRBV28 to TRBJ2-7, with D perhaps being TRBD1 or TRBD2 (5 bases each). From germline, CDR1 is MDHEN and CDR2 SYDVKM. The CDR3 is 14 residues long. Trimming cost V 6 bases and J 4 bases, with 16 bases left between them. The CDR3 DNA follows: TGTGCCAGCAGCGCCACGGGACCGGGATACGAGCAGTACTTC. It is translated as CASSATGPGYEQYF.

There are many counts of this clonotype. V usage is TRBV6-2 or TRBV6-3 and J usage is TRBJ2-2; D remains unclear. The CDR3 covers 14 residues. CDR1 is MNHEY and CDR2 is SVGEGT in the germline V gene. V lost 2 bases to trimming and J lost 0 bases, with 4 bases between them. Here the CDR3 reads CASSYETNTGELFF. The CDR3 coding sequence is TGTGCCAGCAGTTACGAAACGAACACCGGGGAGCTGTTTTTT.

This clonotype was seen only a few times. The gene calls are TRBV20-1 and TRBJ1-2; D is perhaps TRBD1 (5 bases). This CDR3 has 13 amino acids. CDR1 is DFQATT and CDR2 is SNEGSKA in the germline V gene (reference sequence). Trimming removed 6 bases from V and 6 bases from J, with 17 bases in between. Written as DNA, the CDR3 is TGCAGTGCGCGGGACGGGTGGGGTGATGGCTACACCTTC. This encodes CSARDGWGDGYTF.

The gene calls are TRBV5-8 and TRBJ2-2; TRBD2 matches at 8 bases. This CDR3 is built from 18 residues. Germline CDR1 is SGHTS and CDR2 is YDEGEE. Germline trimming cut 2 bases from V and 1 base from J; bases unmatched to any gene: 10. CDR3 region: CASSLQGTSGLNTGELFF. The CDR3 bases are TGTGCCAGCAGCTTACAGGGTACTAGCGGATTGAACACCGGGGAGCTGTTTTTT.

Ten or more counts support this clonotype. This sequence joins TRBV7-3 and TRBJ2-1; D is possibly TRBD2 (5 bases). V was cut by 1 base and J by 10 bases, with 8 bases left in between. This CDR3 is built from 12 residues. The germline CDR1 and CDR2 sequences are SGHTA and FQGTGA. CDR3 sequence reads: CASSLSGSEQFF. CDR3 DNA sequence: TGTGCCAGCAGCTTAAGTGGGAGCGAGCAGTTCTTC.

This clonotype came up many times. The chain employs TRBV28 and TRBJ2-7; D is tentatively TRBD1 or TRBD2 (5 bases each). The V end lost 2 bases, the J end lost 4 bases, and 24 bases lay between the germline ends. This CDR3 has 18 residues. Germline V gene sequence: CDR1 MDHEN, CDR2 SYDVKM. The CDR3 coding sequence is TGTGCCAGCAGTTTAATGACAGTAGGGAGTTCGTTCGGGTACGAGCAGTACTTC. Protein: CASSLMTVGSSFGYEQYF. Using reference TRBV28 and TRBJ2-7 for the parts outside the CDR3, the full variable domain is DVKVTQSSRYLVKRTGEKVFLECVQDMDHENMFWYRQDPGLGLRLIYFSYDVKMKEKGDIPEGYSVSREKKERFSLILESASTNQTSMYLCASSLMTVGSSFGYEQYFGPGTRLTVT.

This clonotype was seen at least ten times. The chain is built from TRBV5-1 and TRBJ1-1; perhaps TRBD1 as D (6 bases). Germline V gene sequence: CDR1 SGHRS, CDR2 YFSETQ. The V gene lost 4 bases and the J gene lost 1 base, with 14 bases spanning the gap. The CDR3 loop spans 15 amino acids. This CDR3 is CASSESDRRNTEAFF. DNA for the CDR3: TGCGCCAGCAGCGAAAGTGACAGGCGGAACACTGAAGCTTTCTTT.

The chain links TRBV7-2 to TRBJ2-1, with 8 bases lining up with TRBD1. Germline V gene lookup returns CDR1 SGHTA and CDR2 FQGNSA. CDR3 length: 15 amino acids. J gave up 7 bases and V 6 bases, and 11 bases lay outside the gene matches. CDR3 nucleotide sequence: TGTGCCAGCAGGACAGGGGCTAGCCGCGGTAATGAGCAGTTCTTC. It codes for CASRTGASRGNEQFF.